This T cell receptor beta chain comes out of a study of graft-versus-host responses after intestinal transplantation. The researchers put around 200,000 CFSE-labeled responder cells into plates with around 200,000 irradiated, violet-dye-labeled stimulator cells. The reaction was completed, and proliferating CFSE-low CD3+CD4+ and CD3+CD8+ responders were then sorted. The protocol was immunoSEQ multiplex PCR, while the TCRdb copy is restricted to in-frame clones and leaves out a portion. Of approximately 14,000 clones in the sample, under 35% were seen once. Broader study findings: GvH clones appeared in recipient marrow, some first in ileum or blood.

The source is a human patient who received an intestinal transplant. The sequences come from alloreactive CD4+ T cells from a mixed lymphocyte reaction culture, collected before intestinal transplant. The subset: CFSE-low proliferating T cells sorted from roughly six-day pre-transplant mixed lymphocyte reaction (GvH or HvG direction).

DNA of the CDR3: TGTGCCAGCAGCTTAGGGACTAGCGGCCAAGAGACCCAGTACTTC. Its protein product is CASSLGTSGQETQYF. The rearrangement links TRBV11-3 to TRBJ2-5; 10 nucleotides line up with TRBD2. Germline V gene sequence: CDR1 SGHNT, CDR2 YENEEA. CDR3 size: 15 residues. V trimming: 1 base; J trimming: 1 base; junction bases outside the gene matches: 0.